A selection of T cell receptor beta chains follows, all from one sample in a study of CD8 T cells in Susac syndrome. TCRdb processed the immunoSEQ multiplex PCR reads anew with MiXCR; each CDR3 protein has one entry. The data hold over 150,000 distinct CDR3 sequences, with nearly 95% observed a single time. The sample comprised CD4+ T cells from PBMCs. The source is a human donor with multiple sclerosis. The CDR3 runs from the conserved cysteine through the conserved F or W. For some rows the clone size is stated as once, few or many, or as a class when expanded; others skip it.

clone size: .; V gene: TRBV20-1; CDR3 protein: CSARAGAANYGYTF
clone size: .; V gene: TRBV20-1; CDR3 protein: CSATGSRPYNEQFF
clone size: .; V gene: TRBV15; CDR3 protein: CATSRDPRVANYGYTF
clone size: .; V gene: TRBV29-1; CDR3 protein: CSARDEKLFF
clone size: .; V gene: TRBV11-2; CDR3 protein: CASAPSGGGKNIQYF
clone size: once; V gene: TRBV6-5; CDR3 protein: CASSYSAGREQFF
clone size: .; V gene: TRBV4-1; CDR3 protein: CASSQDQPDTQYF
clone size: .; V gene: TRBV24-1; CDR3 protein: CATSALDSTTDTQYF
clone size: once; V gene: TRBV29-1; CDR3 protein: CSTAPSGIYNEQFF
clone size: .; V gene: TRBV20-1; CDR3 protein: CSAVNSGTRSTDTQYF
clone size: .; V gene: TRBV29-1; CDR3 protein: CSVGRGTVSETQYF
clone size: .; V gene: TRBV29-1; CDR3 protein: CSVEAGTNYGYTF
clone size: .; V gene: TRBV9; CDR3 protein: CASSVALGGEAFF
clone size: .; V gene: TRBV20-1; CDR3 protein: CSASSGTSGQYEQYF
clone size: .; V gene: TRBV6-6; CDR3 protein: CAGASGGTNEKLFF
clone size: .; V gene: TRBV30; CDR3 protein: CAWSLLWGNYEQYF
clone size: .; V gene: TRBV6-6; CDR3 protein: CASSPVSDRGRNEQFF
clone size: .; V gene: TRBV6-6; CDR3 protein: CASKAGTEAFF
clone size: few; V gene: TRBV29-1; CDR3 protein: CSVEVSPSGHEQYF
clone size: .; V gene: TRBV7-8; CDR3 protein: CASSHPGRTQYF
clone size: .; V gene: TRBV5-1; CDR3 protein: CASSFSQGNTEAFF
clone size: .; V gene: TRBV5-4; CDR3 protein: CASSPSQSGDEQYF
clone size: .; V gene: TRBV20-1; CDR3 protein: CSASGILNEQYF
clone size: .; V gene: TRBV15; CDR3 protein: CATSRDLRGTQGPSYEQYF
clone size: .; V gene: TRBV7-9; CDR3 protein: CASSPVGILGVPYEQYF
clone size: .; V gene: TRBV7-9; CDR3 protein: CASSLETGGAFF
clone size: .; V gene: TRBV27; CDR3 protein: CASLDRGGRNEQFF
clone size: .; V gene: TRBV30; CDR3 protein: CAWRPTGISDGYTF
clone size: .; V gene: TRBV6-5; CDR3 protein: CAAGFAGGDNSPLHF
clone size: .; V gene: TRBV29-1; CDR3 protein: CSVDGGKQTQYF
clone size: .; V gene: TRBV18; CDR3 protein: CASSPDRGEAFF
clone size: .; V gene: TRBV29-1; CDR3 protein: CSVVGTGNYEQYF
clone size: .; V gene: TRBV20-1; CDR3 protein: CSASRASRRETQYF
clone size: .; V gene: TRBV5-1; CDR3 protein: CASSRGGLSEQYF
clone size: .; V gene: TRBV25-1; CDR3 protein: CASSEPGNSGNTIYF
clone size: .; V gene: TRBV27; CDR3 protein: CASSPAQGKHGYGYTF
clone size: .; V gene: TRBV5-1; CDR3 protein: CASSWARTAYEQYF
clone size: .; V gene: TRBV7-9; CDR3 protein: CASSVGHGQGVGPQHF
clone size: .; V gene: TRBV5-4; CDR3 protein: CASQTGGTEAFF
clone size: .; V gene: TRBV3-1; CDR3 protein: CASSFRLGNQPQHF
clone size: .; V gene: TRBV5-4; CDR3 protein: CASSWGQGRYEQYF
clone size: .; V gene: TRBV12-3/TRBV12-4; CDR3 protein: CASSLSYSGNTIYF
clone size: once; V gene: TRBV12-3/TRBV12-4; CDR3 protein: CASSLSSGLNTEAFF
clone size: once; V gene: TRBV20-1; CDR3 protein: CSATGRAGNQPQHF
clone size: .; V gene: TRBV15; CDR3 protein: CATSRVGTGGLLRKFF
clone size: .; V gene: TRBV14; CDR3 protein: CASSPGRPVGDNEQFF
clone size: .; V gene: TRBV18; CDR3 protein: CASSLDRIGVNYGYTF
clone size: .; V gene: TRBV10-3; CDR3 protein: CAISPGTGTDTQYF
clone size: .; V gene: TRBV7-9; CDR3 protein: CASSLAGLAMHNEQFF
clone size: .; V gene: TRBV4-2; CDR3 protein: CASSHRPNTGELFF
clone size: .; V gene: TRBV3-1; CDR3 protein: CASSQTQGMTAEQYF
clone size: .; V gene: TRBV6-4; CDR3 protein: CASATDPSYEQYF